Presented here are 8 T cell receptor beta chains from one specimen sequenced in a study of CD8 T cells in ankylosing spondylitis. TCRdb reprocessed the 5' RACE reads via MiXCR and lists one record per CDR3 protein. The sample lists about 360,000 distinct CDR3 sequences, 20% occurring once. Sample: blood, either unsorted or a sorted T cell fraction (not recorded which). These TCRs come from a male donor with ankylosing spondylitis or in good health (not recorded which).

The chain is built from TRBV19 and TRBJ2-3, with a tentative D call TRBD2 (5 bases). V gave up 10 bases and J gave up 5 bases, with 13 bases separating them. The germline V gene encodes CDR1 LNHDA and CDR2 SQIVND (reference sequence). This CDR3 contains 12 residues. CDR3 sequence: CATASLGDTQYF. In DNA form, the CDR3 reads TGTGCCACGGCTAGCTTGGGAGATACGCAGTATTTT.

This clonotype came up a few times. The V call is TRBV12-3 or TRBV12-4, the J call TRBJ2-2; TRBD1 might be the D (5 bases). This CDR3 region has 16 residues. V was cut by 3 bases and J by 2 bases, with 13 bases left in between. The chain's CDR3 is CASSFRQSLNTGELFF. CDR3 coding DNA: TGTGCCAGCAGTTTCCGACAGAGCCTTAACACCGGGGAGCTGTTTTTT.

This clonotype has more than one count but fewer than ten. The chain links TRBV12-3 or TRBV12-4 to TRBJ2-1, with D unclear. CDR3 length: 12 residues. V shed 1 base and J shed 8 bases, with 6 bases lying between them. CDR3 amino acids: CASSLVLYEQFF. CDR3 bases: TGTGCCAGCAGTTTAGTTCTCTATGAGCAGTTCTTC.

CDR3 nucleotide sequence: TGTGCCAGCAGCTTAAAAAGGGACTATCCCACCGGGGAGCTGTTTTTT. This sequence encodes CASSLKRDYPTGELFF. The gene calls are TRBV7-6 and TRBJ2-2, with 7 bases fitting TRBD2. The CDR3 is 16 residues long. V dropped 2 bases and J dropped 4; count of bases not matched to a gene: 7. Germline CDR1 reads SGHVS; CDR2 reads FNYEAQ.

This clonotype appeared a few times. The rearrangement links TRBV20-1 to TRBJ2-3; maybe TRBD2 (7 bases). This CDR3 is 13 amino acids long. The V end was cut by 6 bases, the J end by 12 bases, with 22 bases between. The germline V gene encodes CDR1 DFQATT and CDR2 SNEGSKA (reference sequence). The CDR3 region has the DNA TGCAGTGCGAGGGGTAGGGGGGGCTGGGTTCAGTATTTT. Residues: CSARGRGGWVQYF.

V and J are TRBV27 and TRBJ1-2; 7 bases are a match to TRBD1. V dropped 5 bases and J dropped 1; count of bases not matched to a gene: 4. The CDR3 spans 14 residues. CDR1 and CDR2 from the germline V gene are MNHEY and SMNVEV (reference sequence). In nucleotides, the CDR3 is TGTGCCAGCAGTACGACAGGGATTAACTATGGCTACACCTTC. It specifies CASSTTGINYGYTF.

V is TRBV5-5 and J is TRBJ2-3; either TRBD1 or TRBD2 may supply D (5 bases each). The CDR3 is 17 residues long. V was cut by 3 bases and J by 2 bases, with 19 bases left in between. Germline V gives CDR1 SGHKS, CDR2 YYEKEE (reference sequence). The CDR3 DNA reads as TGTGCCAGCAGCTCGCACCGGGACGACCAATACACAGATACGCAGTATTTT. Its protein is CASSSHRDDQYTDTQYF.

This sequence joins TRBV11-2 and TRBJ2-7; D not certain. CDR3 size: 15 residues. The V and J ends lost 1 base and 0 bases respectively, with 10 bases between them. CDR1 SGHAT and CDR2 FQNNGV come from the germline V gene. The CDR3 DNA follows: TGTGCCAGCAGCTTAGGTCCTAGGACCTCCTACGAGCAGTACTTC. Translated, it gives CASSLGPRTSYEQYF.